The 27 T cell receptor beta chains given below trace back to one sample, sequenced in a study of shared clonotypes between healthy human individuals. The assay was immunoSEQ multiplex PCR, and TCRdb's table has in-frame clones only and misses some. Among around 2,000,000 clones listed, 85% to 95% were seen once. The sequenced sample was naive CD4+ T cells sorted from blood. The sample's subset: CD45RA+ positively selected. The receptors derive from a man aged 18 to 30 in good health.

V is TRBV6-5 and J is TRBJ2-5; no definite D call. V dropped 2 bases and J dropped 1 base, with 14 bases sitting between them. There are 16 residues in the CDR3. The germline gives CDR1 MNHEY, CDR2 SVGAGI. CDR3 DNA: TGTGCCAGCAGTTACGGATTTCCCCTACCCCAAGAGACCCAGTACTTC. Translation gives CASSYGFPLPQETQYF.

V usage is TRBV7-6 and J usage is TRBJ2-1; the match to TRBD2 covers 11 bases. The CDR3 is made up of 20 amino acids. Germline CDR1 SGHVS, CDR2 FNYEAQ. The junction had 18 bases not matched to a gene; V was cut back by 2 bases and J by 6 bases. CDR3 loop: CASSLILAGVKGEITNEQFF. The CDR3 DNA reads TGTGCCAGCAGCTTAATACTAGCGGGAGTAAAAGGGGAAATAACCAATGAGCAGTTCTTC.

This chain's CDR3 is CASSLVPFGLAGVGYEQYF. CDR3 coding DNA: TGTGCCAGCAGCTTAGTCCCTTTTGGACTAGCGGGGGTAGGCTACGAGCAGTACTTC. The chain has TRBV7-9 and TRBJ2-7; 13 bases agree with TRBD2. Looked up from germline, CDR1 is SEHNR and CDR2 is FQNEAQ (reference sequence). There are 19 residues in the CDR3. Unmatched junction bases numbered 12, after V lost 1 base and J lost 3 bases.

The J gene is TRBJ2-7, the V gene TRBV11-2, with 10 bases aligning to TRBD2. Germline V gene sequence: CDR1 SGHAT, CDR2 FQNNGV. Germline trimming cut 1 base from V and 4 bases from J; bases unmatched to any gene: 13. The CDR3 loop spans 18 amino acids. CDR3 nucleotide sequence: TGTGCCAGCAGCTTAGGTCCCCCTAGCGGGAGTGATTCTTACGAGCAGTACTTC. It encodes CASSLGPPSGSDSYEQYF.

The rearrangement links TRBV13 to TRBJ2-1; D may correspond to TRBD1 or TRBD2 (5 bases each). This CDR3 comprises 12 residues. The germline V gene encodes CDR1 PRHDT and CDR2 FYEKMQ (reference sequence). V was shortened by 3 bases and J by 9 bases, with 9 bases between the two germline ends. The DNA for the CDR3 is TGTGCCAGCAGCTTCTATGGGACTGAGCAGTTCTTC. It codes for CASSFYGTEQFF.

In this sample, this clone turned up once. The chain couples TRBV9 to TRBJ1-4, with D perhaps TRBD1 (6 bases). This CDR3 is 14 amino acids long. The V end lost 4 bases, the J end lost 3 bases, and 10 bases lay between the germline ends. Germline V gives CDR1 SGDLS, CDR2 YYNGEE. This CDR3 is CASSRDTPNEKLFF. The CDR3 DNA is TGTGCCAGCAGCAGGGACACGCCTAATGAAAAACTGTTTTTT.

The V and J genes are TRBV6-6 and TRBJ2-1; 7 bases are a match to TRBD2. The CDR3 covers 14 residues. CDR1 is MNHNY, CDR2 SVGAGI, per germline (reference sequence). The J segment lost 5 bases and the V segment lost 2 bases, leaving 3 bases of the junction unmatched. The CDR3 DNA reads TGTGCCAGCAGTTACATAGCGGGTCACAATGAGCAGTTCTTC. It specifies CASSYIAGHNEQFF.

The rearrangement links TRBV7-9 to TRBJ2-1; 9 bases line up with TRBD1. J gave up 8 bases and V 4 bases, and 15 bases lay outside the gene matches. CDR1 SEHNR and CDR2 FQNEAQ come from the germline V gene (reference sequence). This CDR3 comprises 17 residues. The CDR3 sequence: CASSSRTGDAPWYEQFF. The CDR3 DNA follows: TGTGCCAGCAGCTCTAGGACAGGGGATGCCCCCTGGTATGAGCAGTTCTTC.

This clone was observed a handful of times. Within the sample, other DNA sequences also encode this same CDR3. The chain links TRBV7-2 to TRBJ2-3; D not certain. With 3 bases removed from V and 2 bases from J, the gap between germline ends came to 0 bases. The germline V gene has CDR1 SGHTA and CDR2 FQGNSA. CDR3 length equals 11 residues. DNA of the CDR3: TGTGCCAGCAGCTTCACAGATACGCAGTATTTT. It encodes CASSFTDTQYF.

The V call is TRBV11-2, the J call TRBJ1-2, with D possibly TRBD1 on 6 matching bases. CDR3 length: 17 amino acids. V was cut by 3 bases and J by 4 bases, with 21 bases left in between. CDR1 and CDR2 from the germline V gene are SGHAT and FQNNGV. CDR3 region: CASSLGANPGYGYGYTF. CDR3 sequence (DNA): TGTGCCAGCAGCTTGGGGGCAAATCCAGGTTACGGCTATGGCTACACCTTC.

This chain connects TRBV4-1 to TRBJ2-3; D gene uncertain. The CDR3 sequence is 14 residues long. Trimming cost V 7 bases and J 2 bases, with 13 bases left between them. Germline CDR1 is MGHRA and CDR2 is YSYEKL. CDR3 sequence: CASTPTRYTDTQYF. The CDR3 nucleotides are TGCGCCAGCACCCCGACGCGGTACACAGATACGCAGTATTTT.

The CDR3 sequence is CASSAHLDTDTQYF. CDR3 bases: TGTGCCAGCAGCGCTCACTTGGACACAGATACGCAGTATTTT. This rearrangement joins TRBV9 to TRBJ2-3; D not certain. The V gene's germline CDR1 is SGDLS and CDR2 YYNGEE. The CDR3 loop spans 14 amino acids. Trimming removed 3 bases from V and 2 bases from J, with 10 bases in between.

The chain couples TRBV30 to TRBJ2-5; D perhaps matches TRBD2 (8 bases). The CDR3 extends over 15 amino acids. Trimming took off 4 bases at V and 4 bases at J, with 19 bases between the two ends. Germline V CDR1 and CDR2: GTSNPN, SVGIG (reference sequence). The CDR3 DNA is TGTGCCTGGAAGGACAGGACTAGCCTAAGAGAGACCCAGTACTTC. Translation gives CAWKDRTSLRETQYF.

The rearrangement joins TRBV7-2 to TRBJ2-3, with no clear D. This CDR3 has 12 amino acids. Per germline, CDR1 SGHTA and CDR2 FQGNSA. V was trimmed by 5 bases and J by 10 bases, leaving 13 bases between them. Here the CDR3 DNA reads TGTGCCAGCAGCCAAACAATAGTGTCGCAGTATTTT. Its translation: CASSQTIVSQYF.

This chain connects TRBV6-5 to TRBJ1-2, with D possibly being TRBD1 (5 bases). In germline, CDR1 is MNHEY, CDR2 SVGAGI. The CDR3 spans 15 residues. Trimming cost V 6 bases and J 4 bases, with 18 bases left between them. The CDR3 is CASRLTAWGFYGYTF. CDR3 DNA: TGTGCCAGCAGATTGACAGCCTGGGGCTTCTATGGCTACACCTTC.

The rearrangement joins TRBV6-6 to TRBJ1-6; D gene uncertain. Trimming pared 5 bases from V and 7 bases from J, leaving 9 bases between. CDR1 and CDR2 (germline): MNHNY, SVGAGI (reference sequence). The CDR3 spans 13 residues. The CDR3 sequence: CASSPLRNSPLHF. In DNA form, the CDR3 reads TGTGCCAGCAGTCCCCTGCGGAATTCACCCCTCCACTTT.

The chain links TRBV18 to TRBJ2-4; 9 bases agree with TRBD1. Looked up from germline, CDR1 is KGHSH and CDR2 is LQKENI. Trimming at V came to 2 bases and at J to 2 bases, leaving 10 bases not matched to a gene. The CDR3 totals 18 residues. CDR3 in DNA: TGTGCCAGCTCACCAGTAATACAGGGGGCGCGAACCAAAAACATTCAGTACTTC. As protein: CASSPVIQGARTKNIQYF.

This clone was observed a handful of times. This rearrangement joins TRBV5-1 to TRBJ2-2, with 14 nucleotides matching TRBD2. The CDR3 length is 16 residues. CDR1 SGHRS and CDR2 YFSETQ come from the germline V gene. V shed 3 bases, J shed 3 bases, and the junction held 1 base outside the gene matches. In DNA form, the CDR3 reads TGCGCCAGCAGCTGGGGACTAGCGGGGGACACCGGGGAGCTGTTTTTT. Translated, it gives CASSWGLAGDTGELFF.

V and J are TRBV5-1 and TRBJ2-7, with a possible D match to TRBD1 (6 bases). From germline, CDR1 is SGHRS and CDR2 YFSETQ. Trimming took off 1 base at V and 4 bases at J, with 12 bases between the two ends. The CDR3 consists of 14 residues. In nucleotides, the CDR3 is TGCGCCAGCAGCTTGAGAGAGGGGGTGTACGAGCAGTACTTC. It specifies CASSLREGVYEQYF. The full variable domain, with the rest looked up from reference TRBV5-1 and TRBJ2-7, is KAGVTQTPRYLIKTRGQQVTLSCSPISGHRSVSWYQQTPGQGLQFLFEYFSETQRNKGNFPGRFSGRQFSNSRSEMNVSTLELGDSALYLCASSLREGVYEQYFGPGTRLTVT.

The gene calls are TRBV18 and TRBJ2-7; D is unclear. Looked up from germline, CDR1 is KGHSH and CDR2 is LQKENI. The CDR3 is 12 amino acids. V dropped 6 bases and J dropped 6 bases, with 12 bases sitting between them. The CDR3 is CASSLLGPEQYF. In DNA form, the CDR3 reads TGTGCCAGCTCTCTTCTCGGTCCCGAGCAGTACTTC.

The genes are TRBV6-5 and TRBJ1-4; the D gene is possibly TRBD1 (5 bases). There are 15 residues in the CDR3. Deletions cut 0 bases from V and 10 bases from J, with 15 bases between. The germline V gene encodes CDR1 MNHEY and CDR2 SVGAGI. As DNA, the CDR3 is TGTGCCAGCAGTTACTCTCCTCATGGGGACGGAAAACTGTTTTTT. Translated, it gives CASSYSPHGDGKLFF.

This rearrangement joins TRBV19 to TRBJ1-1; no firm D call. CDR1 is LNHDA and CDR2 is SQIVND in the germline V gene (reference sequence). The CDR3 loop spans 15 amino acids. Trimming took off 3 bases at V and 1 base at J, with 12 bases between the two ends. The CDR3 DNA sequence: TGTGCCAGTAGTATGAGGAGGATTACGAACACTGAAGCTTTCTTT. Its protein is CASSMRRITNTEAFF.

J is TRBJ2-5 and V is TRBV25-1, with 8 bases identical to TRBD2. Trimming removed 3 bases from V and 5 bases from J; junction bases left unmatched: 8. CDR3 length equals 15 residues. From germline, CDR1 is MGHDK and CDR2 SYGVNS. DNA of the CDR3: TGTGCCAGCAGTGACCAAGGACTAGCTGCGGAGACCCAGTACTTC. Residues: CASSDQGLAAETQYF.

V and J are TRBV6-5 and TRBJ1-2; 7 nucleotides align to TRBD1. The germline V gene has CDR1 MNHEY and CDR2 SVGAGI. This CDR3 region has 14 residues. The junction had 9 bases not matched to a gene; V was cut back by 7 bases and J by 4 bases. CDR3 protein: CASTSGTDSYGYTF. For the CDR3, the DNA is TGTGCCAGCACCAGTGGGACAGACAGCTATGGCTACACCTTC.

The chain uses TRBV6-1 and TRBJ2-7, with TRBD1 matching 7 bases. Germline CDR1 MNHNS, CDR2 SASEGT. The trim removed 4 bases at V and 6 bases at J, leaving 9 bases unmatched. The length of the CDR3 is 14 residues. CDR3 residues: CASSGRQGSVEQYF. The CDR3 coding sequence is TGTGCCAGCAGTGGACGACAGGGATCCGTCGAGCAGTACTTC.

The V and J genes are TRBV29-1 and TRBJ2-7, with 10 bases fitting TRBD1. This CDR3 has 16 residues. Germline CDR1 is SQVTM and CDR2 is ANQGSEA. The J segment lost 7 bases and the V segment lost 1 base, leaving 13 bases of the junction unmatched. In nucleotides, the CDR3 is TGCAGCGTTGAAGGAAGGGGCTGGACAGGGGGTTATGAGCAGTACTTC. It encodes CSVEGRGWTGGYEQYF.

V usage is TRBV6-5 and J usage is TRBJ2-3; tentatively, D is TRBD1 (6 bases). V lost 6 bases and J 6 bases, leaving 16 bases between the germline ends. Germline lookup yields CDR1 MNHEY and CDR2 SVGAGI. The CDR3 totals 14 residues. CDR3 region: CASRGFTGFDTQYF. Written as DNA, the CDR3 is TGTGCCAGCAGGGGGTTTACAGGGTTCGATACGCAGTATTTT.